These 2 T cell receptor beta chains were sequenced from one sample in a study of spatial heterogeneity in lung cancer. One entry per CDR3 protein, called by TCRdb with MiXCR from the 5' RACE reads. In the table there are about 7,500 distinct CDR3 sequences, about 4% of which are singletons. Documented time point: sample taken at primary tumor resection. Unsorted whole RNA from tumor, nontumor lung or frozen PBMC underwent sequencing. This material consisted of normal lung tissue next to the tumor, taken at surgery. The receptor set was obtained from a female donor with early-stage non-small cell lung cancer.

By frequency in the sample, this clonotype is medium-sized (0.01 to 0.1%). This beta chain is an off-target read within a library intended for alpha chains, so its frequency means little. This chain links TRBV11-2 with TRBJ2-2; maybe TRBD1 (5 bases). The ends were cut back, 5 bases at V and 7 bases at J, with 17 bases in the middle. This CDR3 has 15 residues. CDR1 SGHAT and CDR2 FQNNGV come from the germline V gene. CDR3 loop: CASSQYQGRIGELFF. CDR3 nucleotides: TGTGCCAGCAGCCAGTATCAGGGTAGAATCGGGGAGCTGTTTTTT.

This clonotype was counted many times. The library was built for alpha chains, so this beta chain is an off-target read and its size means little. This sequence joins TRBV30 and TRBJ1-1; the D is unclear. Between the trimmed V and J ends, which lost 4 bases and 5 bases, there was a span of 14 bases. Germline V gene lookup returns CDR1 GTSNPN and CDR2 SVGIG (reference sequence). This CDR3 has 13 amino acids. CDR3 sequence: CAWKGSRGTEAFF. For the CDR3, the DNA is TGTGCCTGGAAAGGGTCACGAGGGACTGAAGCTTTCTTT.